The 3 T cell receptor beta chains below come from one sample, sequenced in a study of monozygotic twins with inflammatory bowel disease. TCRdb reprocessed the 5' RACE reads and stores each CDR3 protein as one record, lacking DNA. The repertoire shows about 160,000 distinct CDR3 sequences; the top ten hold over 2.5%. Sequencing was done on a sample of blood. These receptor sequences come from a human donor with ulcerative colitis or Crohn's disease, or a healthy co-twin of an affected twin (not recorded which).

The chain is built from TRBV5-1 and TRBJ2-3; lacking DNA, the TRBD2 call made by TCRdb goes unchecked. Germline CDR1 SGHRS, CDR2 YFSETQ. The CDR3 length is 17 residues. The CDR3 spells CASSLNPSGRYTDTQYF.

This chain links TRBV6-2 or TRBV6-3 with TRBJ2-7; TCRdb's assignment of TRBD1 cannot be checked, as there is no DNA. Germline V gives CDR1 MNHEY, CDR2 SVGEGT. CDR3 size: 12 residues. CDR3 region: CASSSQGYEQYF.

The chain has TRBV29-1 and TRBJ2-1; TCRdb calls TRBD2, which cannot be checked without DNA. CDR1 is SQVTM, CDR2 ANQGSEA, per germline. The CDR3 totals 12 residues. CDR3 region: CSVGEGVNEQFF.